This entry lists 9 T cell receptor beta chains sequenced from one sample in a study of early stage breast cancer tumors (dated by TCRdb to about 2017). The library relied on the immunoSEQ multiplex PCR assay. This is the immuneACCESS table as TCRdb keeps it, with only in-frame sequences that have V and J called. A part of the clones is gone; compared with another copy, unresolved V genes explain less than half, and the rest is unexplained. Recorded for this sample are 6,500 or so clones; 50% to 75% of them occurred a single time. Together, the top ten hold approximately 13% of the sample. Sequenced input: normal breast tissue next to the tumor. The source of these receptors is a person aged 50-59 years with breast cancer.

As DNA, the CDR3 is TGTGCCAGCAGCGTAGGGGGACTAGCGGGAGGGGATGAGCAGTTCTTC. Translating gives CASSVGGLAGGDEQFF. The chain couples TRBV9 to TRBJ2-1; 16 bases are a match to TRBD2. Unmatched junction bases numbered 2, after V lost 0 bases and J lost 8 bases. The CDR3 is 16 residues long. Germline V gene data show CDR1 as SGDLS and CDR2 as YYNGEE.

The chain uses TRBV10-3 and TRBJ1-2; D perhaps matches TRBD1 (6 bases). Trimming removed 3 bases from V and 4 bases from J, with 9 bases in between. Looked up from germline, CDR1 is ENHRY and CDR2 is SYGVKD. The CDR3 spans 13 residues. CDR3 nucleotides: TGTGCCATCAGTGAAACAGGGAGCTATGGCTACACCTTC. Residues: CAISETGSYGYTF.

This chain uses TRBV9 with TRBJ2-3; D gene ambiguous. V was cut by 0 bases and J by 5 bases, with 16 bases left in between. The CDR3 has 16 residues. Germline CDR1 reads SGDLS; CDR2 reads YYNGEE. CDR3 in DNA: TGTGCCAGCAGCGTAGAAAGTGGCGGCGCCGTAGATACGCAGTATTTT. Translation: CASSVESGGAVDTQYF.

The CDR3 here is CASSLRGAGSVNEQFF. The CDR3 DNA reads TGCGCCAGCAGCTTGAGGGGAGCGGGGTCAGTCAATGAGCAGTTCTTC. The chain joins TRBV5-1 to TRBJ2-1, with TRBD2 matching over 7 bases. Germline V gene data show CDR1 as SGHRS and CDR2 as YFSETQ. This CDR3 spans 16 amino acids. V lost 1 base and J lost 6; bases outside the gene matches: 10.

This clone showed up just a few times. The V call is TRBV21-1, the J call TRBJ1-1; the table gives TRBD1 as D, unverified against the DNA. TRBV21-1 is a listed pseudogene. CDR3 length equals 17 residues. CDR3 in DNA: TGTGCCAGCAGCAAAGTGCTTCTGGGGGCTTGGGACACTGAAGCTTTCTTT. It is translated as CASSKVLLGAWDTEAFF.

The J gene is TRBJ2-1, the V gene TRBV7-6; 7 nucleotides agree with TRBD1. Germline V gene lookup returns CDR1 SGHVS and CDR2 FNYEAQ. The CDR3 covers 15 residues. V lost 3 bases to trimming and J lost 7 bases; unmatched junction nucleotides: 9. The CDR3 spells CASSLGQNSGNEQFF. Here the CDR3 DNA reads TGTGCCAGCAGCTTGGGACAGAACTCTGGAAATGAGCAGTTCTTC. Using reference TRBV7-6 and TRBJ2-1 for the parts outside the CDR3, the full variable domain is GAGVSQSPRYKVTKRGQDVALRCDPISGHVSLYWYRQALGQGPEFLTYFNYEAQQDKSGLPNDRFSAERPEGSISTLTIQRTEQRDSAMYRCASSLGQNSGNEQFFGPGTRLTVL.

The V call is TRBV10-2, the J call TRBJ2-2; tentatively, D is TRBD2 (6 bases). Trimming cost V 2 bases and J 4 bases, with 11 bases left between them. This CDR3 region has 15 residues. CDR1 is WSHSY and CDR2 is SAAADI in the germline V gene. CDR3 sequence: CASSEIAESTGELFF. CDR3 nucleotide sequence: TGCGCCAGCAGTGAGATAGCGGAGAGCACCGGGGAGCTGTTTTTT.

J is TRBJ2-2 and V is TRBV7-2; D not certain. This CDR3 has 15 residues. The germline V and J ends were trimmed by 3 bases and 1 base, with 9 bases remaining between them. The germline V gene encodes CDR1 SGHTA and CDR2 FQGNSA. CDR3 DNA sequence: TGTGCCAGCAGCTTCGGCCAACGGAACACCGGGGAGCTGTTTTTT. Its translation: CASSFGQRNTGELFF. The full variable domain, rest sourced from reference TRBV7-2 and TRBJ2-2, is GAGVSQSPSNKVTEKGKDVELRCDPISGHTALYWYRQSLGQGLEFLIYFQGNSAPDKSGLPSDRFSAERTGGSVSTLTIQRTQQEDSAVYLCASSFGQRNTGELFFGEGSRLTVL.

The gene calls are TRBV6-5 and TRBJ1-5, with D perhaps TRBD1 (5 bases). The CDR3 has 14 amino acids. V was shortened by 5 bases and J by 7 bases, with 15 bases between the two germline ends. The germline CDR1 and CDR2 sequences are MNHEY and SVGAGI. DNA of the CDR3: TGTGCCAGCAGTCGTCAGGGCTTAGGGCAGCCCCAGCATTTT. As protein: CASSRQGLGQPQHF.